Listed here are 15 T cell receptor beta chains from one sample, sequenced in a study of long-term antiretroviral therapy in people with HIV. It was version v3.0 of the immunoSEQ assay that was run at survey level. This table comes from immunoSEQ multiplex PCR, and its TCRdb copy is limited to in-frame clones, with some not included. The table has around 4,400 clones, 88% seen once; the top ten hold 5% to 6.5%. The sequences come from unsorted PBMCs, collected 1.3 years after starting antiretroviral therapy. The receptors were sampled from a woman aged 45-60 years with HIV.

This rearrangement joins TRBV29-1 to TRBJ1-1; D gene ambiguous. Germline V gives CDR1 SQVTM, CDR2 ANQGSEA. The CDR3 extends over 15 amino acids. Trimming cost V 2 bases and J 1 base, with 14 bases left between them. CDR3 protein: CSVELPGLENTEAFF. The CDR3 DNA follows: TGCAGCGTTGAATTACCAGGATTGGAGAACACTGAAGCTTTCTTT.

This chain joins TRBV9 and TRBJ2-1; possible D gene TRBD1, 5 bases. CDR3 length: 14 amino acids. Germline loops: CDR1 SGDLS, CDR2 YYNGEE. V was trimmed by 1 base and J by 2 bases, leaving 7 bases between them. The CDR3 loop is CASSVKGAYNEQFF. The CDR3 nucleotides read TGTGCCAGCAGCGTAAAAGGGGCCTACAATGAGCAGTTCTTC.

The CDR3 protein is CASSLRHNQPQHF. CDR3 nucleotides: TGTGCCAGCAGTCTGAGACACAATCAGCCCCAGCATTTT. The chain employs TRBV6-5 and TRBJ1-5, with D unresolved. The germline V gene encodes CDR1 MNHEY and CDR2 SVGAGI. CDR3 length: 13 amino acids. The V end lost 5 bases, the J end lost 3 bases, and 8 bases lay between the germline ends.

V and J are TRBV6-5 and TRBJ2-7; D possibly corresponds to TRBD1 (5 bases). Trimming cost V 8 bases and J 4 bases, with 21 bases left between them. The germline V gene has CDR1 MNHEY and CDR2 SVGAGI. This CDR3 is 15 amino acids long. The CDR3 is CASSLGGAGDYEQYF. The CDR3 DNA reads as TGTGCCAGCTCCCTGGGTGGGGCCGGAGATTACGAGCAGTACTTC.

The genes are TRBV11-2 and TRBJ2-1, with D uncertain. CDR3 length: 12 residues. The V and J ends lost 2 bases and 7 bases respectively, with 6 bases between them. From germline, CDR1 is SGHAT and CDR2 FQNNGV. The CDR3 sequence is CASSLRKNEQFF. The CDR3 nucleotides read TGTGCCAGCAGCTTAAGAAAGAATGAGCAGTTCTTC.

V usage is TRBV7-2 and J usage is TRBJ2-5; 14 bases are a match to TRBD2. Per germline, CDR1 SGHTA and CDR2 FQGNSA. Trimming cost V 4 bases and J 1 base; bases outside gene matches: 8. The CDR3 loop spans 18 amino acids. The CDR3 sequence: CASSSRLAGGPSQETQYF. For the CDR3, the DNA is TGTGCCAGCAGCTCTCGACTAGCGGGGGGGCCATCCCAAGAGACCCAGTACTTC.

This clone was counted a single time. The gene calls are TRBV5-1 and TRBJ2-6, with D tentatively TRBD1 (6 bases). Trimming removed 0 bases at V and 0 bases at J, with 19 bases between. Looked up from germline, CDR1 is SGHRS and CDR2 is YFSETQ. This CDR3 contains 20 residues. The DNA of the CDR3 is TGCGCCAGCAGCTTGGACGGCCCCGGGACAATCAGCTCTGGGGCCAACGTCCTGACTTTC. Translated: CASSLDGPGTISSGANVLTF.

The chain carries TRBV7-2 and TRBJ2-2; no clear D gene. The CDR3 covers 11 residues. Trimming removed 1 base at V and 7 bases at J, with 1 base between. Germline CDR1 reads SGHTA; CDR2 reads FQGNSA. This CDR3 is CASSLDGELFF. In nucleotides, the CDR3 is TGTGCCAGCAGCTTAGACGGGGAGCTGTTTTTT.

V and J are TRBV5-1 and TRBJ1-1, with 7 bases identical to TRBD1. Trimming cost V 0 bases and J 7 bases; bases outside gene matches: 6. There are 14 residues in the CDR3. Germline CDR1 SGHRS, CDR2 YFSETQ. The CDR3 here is CASSLGQGVGEAFF. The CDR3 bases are TGCGCCAGCAGCTTGGGACAGGGAGTAGGTGAAGCTTTCTTT.

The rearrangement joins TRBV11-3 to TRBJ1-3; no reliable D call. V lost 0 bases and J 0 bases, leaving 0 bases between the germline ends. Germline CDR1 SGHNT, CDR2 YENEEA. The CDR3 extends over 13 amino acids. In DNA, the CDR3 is TGTGCCAGCAGCTTAGACTCTGGAAACACCATATATTTT. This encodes CASSLDSGNTIYF.

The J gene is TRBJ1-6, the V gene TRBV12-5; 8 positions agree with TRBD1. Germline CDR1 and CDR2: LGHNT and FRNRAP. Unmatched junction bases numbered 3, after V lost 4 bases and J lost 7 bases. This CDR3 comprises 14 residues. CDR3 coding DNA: TGTGCTAGTGGTTGGGACAGGATAAATTCACCCCTCCACTTT. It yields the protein CASGWDRINSPLHF.

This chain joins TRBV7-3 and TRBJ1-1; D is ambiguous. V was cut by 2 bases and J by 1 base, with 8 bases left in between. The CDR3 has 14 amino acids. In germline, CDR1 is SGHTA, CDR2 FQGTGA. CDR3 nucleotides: TGTGCCAGCAGCTTATCTCCGGGGAACACTGAAGCTTTCTTT. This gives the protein CASSLSPGNTEAFF.

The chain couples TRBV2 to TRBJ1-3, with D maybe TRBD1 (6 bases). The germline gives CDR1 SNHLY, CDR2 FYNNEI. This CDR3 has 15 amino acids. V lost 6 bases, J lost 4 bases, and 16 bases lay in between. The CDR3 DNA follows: TGTGCCAGCAGGAAACAGGGAAAAGACGGAAACACCATATATTTT. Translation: CASRKQGKDGNTIYF. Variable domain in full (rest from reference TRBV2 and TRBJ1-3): EPEVTQTPSHQVTQMGQEVILRCVPISNHLYFYWYRQILGQKVEFLVSFYNNEISEKSEIFDDQFSVERPDGSNFTLKIRSTKLEDSAMYFCASRKQGKDGNTIYFGEGSWLTVV.

CDR3 nucleotides: TGTGCCAGCAGTGGGGTTACCCGACAGGGCTTTGGAAACACCATATATTTT. Its protein is CASSGVTRQGFGNTIYF. The chain carries TRBV2 and TRBJ1-3; 7 bases are a match to TRBD1. The CDR3 consists of 17 residues. CDR1 is SNHLY and CDR2 is FYNNEI in the germline V gene. J was trimmed by 3 bases and V by 4 bases; bases with no gene match: 12.

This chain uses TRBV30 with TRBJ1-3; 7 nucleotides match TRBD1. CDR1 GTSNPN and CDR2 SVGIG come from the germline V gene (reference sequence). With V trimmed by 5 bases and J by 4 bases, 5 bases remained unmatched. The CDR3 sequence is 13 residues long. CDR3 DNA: TGTGCCTGGTCGACAGGGATCGGAAACACCATATATTTT. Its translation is CAWSTGIGNTIYF. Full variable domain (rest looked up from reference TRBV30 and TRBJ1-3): SQTIHQWPATLVQPVGSPLSLECTVEGTSNPNLYWYRQAAGRGLQLLFYSVGIGQISSEVPQNLSASRPQDRQFILSSKKLLLSDSGFYLCAWSTGIGNTIYFGEGSWLTVV.